This passage covers 27 T cell receptor beta chains from one sample sequenced in a study of OX40 agonist ivuxolimab in advanced cancers. Using immunoSEQ multiplex PCR, the repertoire was profiled, and TCRdb retains in-frame clones only, with some absent. The data contain about 36,000 clones, over 75% of them seen just once; the ten biggest clones take up about 20%. The specimen was CD4+ or CD8+ T cells sorted from blood, collected in a trial of the OX40 agonist ivuxolimab. The receptors stem from an adult with an advanced solid tumor such as melanoma, head and neck, liver or kidney cancer.

A few counts support this clone. The chain is built from TRBV28 and TRBJ2-7; D is possibly TRBD1 (6 bases). Per germline, CDR1 MDHEN and CDR2 SYDVKM. Trimming pared 4 bases from V and 2 bases from J, leaving 33 bases between. CDR3 length: 21 residues. The CDR3 DNA reads TGTGCCAGCAGTTCCACAATTTTTAGCCAACAGCCGGGACATCGCGCCTACGAGCAGTACTTC. The encoded protein is CASSSTIFSQQPGHRAYEQYF. Variable domain in full (rest from reference TRBV28 and TRBJ2-7): DVKVTQSSRYLVKRTGEKVFLECVQDMDHENMFWYRQDPGLGLRLIYFSYDVKMKEKGDIPEGYSVSREKKERFSLILESASTNQTSMYLCASSSTIFSQQPGHRAYEQYFGPGTRLTVT.

This clone has only one observation. This chain uses TRBV27 with TRBJ1-1; D possibly corresponds to TRBD1 (5 bases). This CDR3 has 14 residues. CDR1 and CDR2 (germline): MNHEY, SMNVEV (reference sequence). V was shortened by 2 bases and J by 8 bases, with 15 bases between the two germline ends. CDR3 DNA sequence: TGTGCCAGCAGTTTAGCAGGGAGGTTCGGCGAAGCTTTCTTT. As protein: CASSLAGRFGEAFF.

CDR3 sequence reads: CASSVDTGYEQYF. DNA of the CDR3: TGTGCCAGCAGCGTAGACACTGGCTACGAGCAGTACTTC. This sequence joins TRBV9 and TRBJ2-7; D is undetermined. There are 13 residues in the CDR3. Germline V CDR1 and CDR2: SGDLS, YYNGEE. Deletions cut 0 bases from V and 3 bases from J, with 7 bases between. The whole variable domain, remainder taken from reference TRBV9 and TRBJ2-7, is DSGVTQTPKHLITATGQRVTLRCSPRSGDLSVYWYQQSLDQGLQFLIQYYNGEERAKGNILERFSAQQFPDLHSELNLSSLELGDSALYFCASSVDTGYEQYFGPGTRLTVT.

The chain carries TRBV4-3 and TRBJ1-2; perhaps TRBD1 as D (5 bases). V gave up 1 base and J gave up 4 bases, with 10 bases separating them. This CDR3 contains 14 residues. Per the germline V gene, CDR1 is LGHNA and CDR2 is YSLEER. CDR3 coding DNA: TGCGCCAGCAGCCAAGTAGCAGGGACCTATGGCTACACCTTC. This codes for CASSQVAGTYGYTF.

The chain links TRBV5-4 to TRBJ2-7, with 8 bases matching TRBD2. Germline assignment: CDR1 SGHNT and CDR2 YYREEE (reference sequence). The CDR3 contains 14 residues. V dropped 3 bases and J dropped 7; count of bases not matched to a gene: 9. The CDR3 DNA sequence: TGTGCCAGCAGCTCTCCCGGGGGGGCCCAGGAGCAGTACTTC. It encodes CASSSPGGAQEQYF.

This clone was observed a single time. The chain couples TRBV7-6 to TRBJ2-7; perhaps TRBD1 as D (5 bases). Trimming took off 5 bases at V and 1 base at J, with 12 bases between the two ends. Germline V lookup: CDR1 SGHVS, CDR2 FNYEAQ. The CDR3 contains 14 residues. CDR3 protein: CASSPSSGSYEQYF. DNA for the CDR3: TGTGCCAGCAGCCCATCATCAGGGTCCTACGAGCAGTACTTC.

The rearrangement joins TRBV4-1 to TRBJ1-1, with TRBD1 matching 7 bases. The germline V gene has CDR1 MGHRA and CDR2 YSYEKL. V was clipped by 3 bases and J by 3 bases; unmatched bases: 7. This CDR3 has 15 amino acids. CDR3 sequence: CASSHLQGYDTEAFF. For the CDR3, the DNA is TGCGCCAGCAGCCACTTACAGGGGTACGACACTGAAGCTTTCTTT.

The chain couples TRBV4-3 to TRBJ1-6, with D maybe TRBD1 (6 bases). V lost 1 base, J lost 9 bases, and 10 bases lay in between. The CDR3 totals 14 residues. Germline CDR1 LGHNA, CDR2 YSLEER. CDR3 sequence reads: CASSQVQGGSPLHF. Written as DNA, the CDR3 is TGCGCCAGCAGCCAAGTACAGGGAGGTTCACCCCTCCACTTT.

V usage is TRBV7-9 and J usage is TRBJ2-7; D is undetermined. This CDR3 has 11 amino acids. With 2 bases removed from V and 5 bases from J, the gap between germline ends came to 4 bases. Germline V gives CDR1 SEHNR, CDR2 FQNEAQ (reference sequence). As DNA, the CDR3 is TGTGCCAGCAGCTTACTAGACGAGCAGTACTTC. Translated: CASSLLDEQYF.

J is TRBJ1-1 and V is TRBV25-1, with TRBD1 as a possible D gene (5 bases). CDR1 is MGHDK and CDR2 is SYGVNS in the germline V gene. The CDR3 spans 13 residues. Trimming pared 7 bases from V and 3 bases from J, leaving 12 bases between. The CDR3 region has the DNA TGTGCCAGCACTGCAGGGAGTTACACTGAAGCTTTCTTT. Translation gives CASTAGSYTEAFF.

The chain joins TRBV6-5 to TRBJ1-1, with 7 bases aligning to TRBD1. CDR3 size: 14 residues. Trimming at V came to 5 bases and at J to 0 bases, leaving 3 bases not matched to a gene. Germline CDR1 reads MNHEY; CDR2 reads SVGAGI. CDR3 region: CASSGQVLNTEAFF. Here the CDR3 DNA reads TGTGCCAGCAGTGGACAGGTATTGAACACTGAAGCTTTCTTT.

The chain is built from TRBV4-1 and TRBJ2-7; the D gene could be TRBD1 or TRBD2 (9 bases each). V gave up 4 bases and J gave up 7 bases, with 14 bases separating them. There are 13 residues in the CDR3. Germline lookup yields CDR1 MGHRA and CDR2 YSYEKL. Here the CDR3 reads CASSPSGTGEQYF. CDR3 in DNA: TGCGCCAGCAGCCCTAGCGGGACAGGGGAGCAGTACTTC.

The chain carries TRBV27 and TRBJ2-7; D is unresolved. The V gene's germline CDR1 is MNHEY and CDR2 SMNVEV (reference sequence). This CDR3 spans 16 amino acids. Trimming shortened V by 2 bases and J by 2 bases, and 16 bases separated the two germline ends. The CDR3 is CASSLTASTFTYEQYF. CDR3 DNA: TGTGCCAGCAGTTTAACAGCCTCCACCTTTACCTACGAGCAGTACTTC.

The chain uses TRBV28 and TRBJ2-5, with D perhaps TRBD1 (5 bases). This CDR3 has 14 amino acids. V lost 9 bases to trimming and J lost 1 base, with 15 bases between them. Germline CDR1 MDHEN, CDR2 SYDVKM. In nucleotides, the CDR3 is TGTGCCAGTTATGACACAGGATCCCAAGAGACCCAGTACTTC. Its protein product is CASYDTGSQETQYF.

V usage is TRBV5-6 and J usage is TRBJ2-5; the D is unclear. This CDR3 region has 13 residues. V was pared by 0 bases and J by 1 base, with 4 bases between. In germline, CDR1 is SGHDT, CDR2 YYEEEE. The CDR3: CASSLELQETQYF. The CDR3 DNA reads TGTGCCAGCAGCTTGGAACTCCAAGAGACCCAGTACTTC.

The V gene is TRBV9, the J gene TRBJ2-2; 7 bases align to TRBD1. CDR1 SGDLS and CDR2 YYNGEE come from the germline V gene. V lost 3 bases and J lost 2; bases outside the gene matches: 7. CDR3 length: 16 amino acids. The CDR3 protein is CASSGLRTGNTGELFF. The CDR3 DNA sequence: TGTGCCAGCAGCGGGTTGAGGACAGGCAACACCGGGGAGCTGTTTTTT. The full variable domain, rest sourced from reference TRBV9 and TRBJ2-2, is DSGVTQTPKHLITATGQRVTLRCSPRSGDLSVYWYQQSLDQGLQFLIQYYNGEERAKGNILERFSAQQFPDLHSELNLSSLELGDSALYFCASSGLRTGNTGELFFGEGSRLTVL.

The V gene is TRBV7-6, the J gene TRBJ1-3; possible D gene TRBD1, 5 bases. The CDR3 sequence is 15 residues long. Germline CDR1 is SGHVS and CDR2 is FNYEAQ. Trimming took 1 base from V and 4 from J, leaving 11 bases between them. CDR3 in DNA: TGTGCCAGCAGCTTAGGTGGGGCGTCGGGAAACACCATATATTTT. This codes for CASSLGGASGNTIYF.

The chain links TRBV5-1 to TRBJ2-5; 7 positions match TRBD1. Trimming at V came to 2 bases and at J to 2 bases, leaving 6 bases not matched to a gene. Germline V gene data show CDR1 as SGHRS and CDR2 as YFSETQ. This CDR3 contains 15 residues. Here the CDR3 reads CASSFPRQGQETQYF. The CDR3 nucleotides are TGCGCCAGCAGCTTTCCCCGACAGGGTCAAGAGACCCAGTACTTC. The entire variable domain, with the rest obtained from reference TRBV5-1 and TRBJ2-5, is as follows: KAGVTQTPRYLIKTRGQQVTLSCSPISGHRSVSWYQQTPGQGLQFLFEYFSETQRNKGNFPGRFSGRQFSNSRSEMNVSTLELGDSALYLCASSFPRQGQETQYFGPGTRLLVL.

V usage is TRBV27 and J usage is TRBJ2-1; D assignment may be TRBD1 or TRBD2 (5 bases each). V dropped 2 bases and J dropped 5 bases, with 13 bases sitting between them. Germline V lookup: CDR1 MNHEY, CDR2 SMNVEV (reference sequence). The CDR3 totals 15 residues. The CDR3 reads CASSLAGTGHNEQFF. In nucleotides, the CDR3 is TGTGCCAGCAGTTTAGCCGGGACGGGTCACAATGAGCAGTTCTTC.

The V gene is TRBV5-6, the J gene TRBJ2-5, with unresolved D. V was clipped by 1 base and J by 3 bases, with 4 bases between them. Looked up from germline, CDR1 is SGHDT and CDR2 is YYEEEE. The CDR3 consists of 12 residues. This CDR3 is CASSLYEETQYF. The CDR3 coding sequence is TGTGCCAGCAGCTTGTACGAAGAGACCCAGTACTTC.

The V gene is TRBV28, the J gene TRBJ2-1; D tentatively reads TRBD1 or TRBD2 (5 bases each). The V gene's germline CDR1 is MDHEN and CDR2 SYDVKM. V lost 4 bases and J 6 bases, leaving 16 bases between the germline ends. The CDR3 totals 15 residues. The CDR3 protein is CASSSDKGTGNEQFF. CDR3 coding DNA: TGTGCCAGCAGTTCAGATAAGGGGACGGGCAATGAGCAGTTCTTC.

This clone was seen only once. The J gene is TRBJ2-5, the V gene TRBV6-4; 11 bases are shared with TRBD1. CDR1 is MRHNA and CDR2 is SNTAGT in the germline V gene. This CDR3 region has 18 residues. Trimming cost V 2 bases and J 3 bases; bases outside gene matches: 11. The chain's CDR3 is CASSDHGQGASCEETQYF. The CDR3 DNA sequence: TGTGCCAGCAGTGACCACGGACAGGGGGCTTCTTGCGAAGAGACCCAGTACTTC.

This clone was seen just once. This chain links TRBV7-9 with TRBJ1-2; TRBD1 might be the D (5 bases). Germline V lookup: CDR1 SEHNR, CDR2 FQNEAQ (reference sequence). The V end was cut by 4 bases, the J end by 7 bases, with 16 bases between. This CDR3 is built from 14 residues. CDR3 sequence: CASSSNRDLRGYTF. CDR3 DNA sequence: TGTGCCAGCAGCTCGAACCGGGACCTACGTGGCTACACCTTC.

The V gene is TRBV10-3, the J gene TRBJ2-3, with 10 positions matching TRBD2. V lost 3 bases to trimming and J lost 1 base; unmatched junction nucleotides: 16. Germline CDR1 is ENHRY and CDR2 is SYGVKD. The CDR3 extends over 20 amino acids. CDR3 DNA sequence: TGTGCCATCAGTGATCCAGGAGCGGGGGGGGCCGAATGGGGCACAGATACGCAGTATTTT. Translating gives CAISDPGAGGAEWGTDTQYF.

This sequence joins TRBV30 and TRBJ2-7; TRBD1 might be the D (6 bases). V was shortened by 0 bases and J by 0 bases, with 6 bases between the two germline ends. The CDR3 consists of 13 residues. In germline, CDR1 is GTSNPN, CDR2 SVGIG (reference sequence). DNA for the CDR3: TGTGCCTGGAGTGTGGACAGCTCCTACGAGCAGTACTTC. Its translation is CAWSVDSSYEQYF.

The chain joins TRBV7-8 to TRBJ2-7; 10 positions agree with TRBD1. This CDR3 comprises 15 residues. Germline CDR1 reads SGHVS; CDR2 reads FQNEAQ. V lost 4 bases and J lost 3; bases outside the gene matches: 6. The CDR3 sequence: CASSSGQGGYYEQYF. CDR3 coding DNA: TGTGCCAGCAGCTCCGGACAGGGGGGCTACTACGAGCAGTACTTC.

This clone has a handful of counts. This may be a read error: a much more frequent sequence differs by one nucleotide. This chain joins TRBV2 and TRBJ1-1, with D unresolved. The CDR3 totals 11 residues. Trimming removed 7 bases from V and 2 bases from J, with 5 bases in between. Germline lookup yields CDR1 SNHLY and CDR2 FYNNEI. The CDR3 DNA is TGTGCCAGCAACAGCAACACTGAAGCTTTCTTT. This translates into CASNSNTEAFF.